This entry features one TCR beta chain sequence. This entry belongs to a study of cytomegalovirus exposure and HLA in healthy donors. Both 60 Vbeta primers and 13 Jbeta primers went into the PCR. Sequenced by immunoSEQ multiplex PCR; TCRdb stores in-frame clones only, minus some. The data contain under 150,000 clones, about four fifths of them singletons. The sequence came from a woman aged 30 to 39 in good health and CMV-seronegative. The specimen was PBMCs.

CDR3 protein: CASSSGQPGETQYF. The CDR3 region has the DNA TGTGCCAGCAGTTCGGGACAGCCCGGGGAGACCCAGTACTTC. The chain combines TRBV27 with TRBJ2-5; 7 bases map to TRBD1. Germline CDR1 is MNHEY and CDR2 is SMNVEV (reference sequence). Trimming took 4 bases from V and 5 from J; bases not matched to a gene: 7. The CDR3 is made up of 14 amino acids.